Sequencing of this TCR beta chain was carried out in a study of OX40 agonist ivuxolimab in advanced cancers. Study overall: The study treated patients with ivuxolimab, an agonistic anti-OX40 (CD134) antibody. Patients received intravenous ivuxolimab every 2 weeks at 0.01 to 10 mg/kg.

The V gene's germline CDR1 is SGHNT and CDR2 YYREEE (reference sequence). The CDR3 consists of 19 residues. Trimming shortened V by 4 bases and J by 2 bases, and 22 bases separated the two germline ends. Sampling times: baseline, cycle 4 day 1, cycle 7 day 1. Clones were read by immunoSEQ multiplex PCR, and TCRdb kept only the in-frame ones, dropping some. Among about 75,000 clones, approximately 90% were seen once, and the ten largest hold approximately 7.7%. The sample was CD4+ or CD8+ T cells sorted from blood, taken in a trial of the OX40 agonist ivuxolimab. The chain couples TRBV5-4 to TRBJ2-6, with D possibly being TRBD2 (6 bases). This clonotype was sampled from an adult with an advanced solid tumor such as melanoma, head and neck, liver or kidney cancer. CDR3: CASSLPGAGGATGANVLTF. CDR3 bases: TGTGCCAGCAGCCTGCCCGGGGCGGGCGGGGCTACTGGGGCCAACGTCCTGACTTTC. Complete variable domain (other parts from reference TRBV5-4 and TRBJ2-6): ETGVTQSPTHLIKTRGQQVTLRCSSQSGHNTVSWYQQALGQGPQFIFQYYREEENGRGNFPPRFSGLQFPNYSSELNVNALELDDSALYLCASSLPGAGGATGANVLTFGAGSRLTVL.